This T cell receptor (beta chain) was profiled in a study of regulatory T cells in long-lasting Graves disease. The time point is: newly diagnosed GD, antithyroid drugs for less than 3 months. TCR sequences were obtained from RNA taken from PBMCs. The TCR beta library used iRepertoire HTBI primers with Arm-PCR amplification of CDR3. TCRdb re-analysed the multiplex PCR reads in MiXCR, keeping a single row per CDR3 protein. The table includes roughly 400,000 distinct CDR3 sequences, less than 20% detected once. V lost 4 bases, J lost 9 bases, and 19 bases lay in between. The CDR3 contains 14 residues. Germline V gene data show CDR1 as LGHDT and CDR2 as YNNKEL (reference sequence). In its sample, this clonotype was seen many times. These data also featured in a second study, about T cells in Graves' hyperthyroidism and ophthalmopathy. That paper notes: Patients aged 18 to 65 had newly diagnosed hyperthyroidism of under 2 months' duration.

The chain joins TRBV3-1 to TRBJ2-7, with D uncertain. The receptor was isolated from a woman between 18 and 29 years old with Graves disease. Sequencing was performed on peripheral blood mononuclear cells (PBMCs), taken at new diagnosis, from a patient treated with antithyroid drugs. In DNA form, the CDR3 reads TGTGCCAGCAGCCCGGTTCGGACCAGCGACGTGCAGTACTTC. Residues: CASSPVRTSDVQYF.